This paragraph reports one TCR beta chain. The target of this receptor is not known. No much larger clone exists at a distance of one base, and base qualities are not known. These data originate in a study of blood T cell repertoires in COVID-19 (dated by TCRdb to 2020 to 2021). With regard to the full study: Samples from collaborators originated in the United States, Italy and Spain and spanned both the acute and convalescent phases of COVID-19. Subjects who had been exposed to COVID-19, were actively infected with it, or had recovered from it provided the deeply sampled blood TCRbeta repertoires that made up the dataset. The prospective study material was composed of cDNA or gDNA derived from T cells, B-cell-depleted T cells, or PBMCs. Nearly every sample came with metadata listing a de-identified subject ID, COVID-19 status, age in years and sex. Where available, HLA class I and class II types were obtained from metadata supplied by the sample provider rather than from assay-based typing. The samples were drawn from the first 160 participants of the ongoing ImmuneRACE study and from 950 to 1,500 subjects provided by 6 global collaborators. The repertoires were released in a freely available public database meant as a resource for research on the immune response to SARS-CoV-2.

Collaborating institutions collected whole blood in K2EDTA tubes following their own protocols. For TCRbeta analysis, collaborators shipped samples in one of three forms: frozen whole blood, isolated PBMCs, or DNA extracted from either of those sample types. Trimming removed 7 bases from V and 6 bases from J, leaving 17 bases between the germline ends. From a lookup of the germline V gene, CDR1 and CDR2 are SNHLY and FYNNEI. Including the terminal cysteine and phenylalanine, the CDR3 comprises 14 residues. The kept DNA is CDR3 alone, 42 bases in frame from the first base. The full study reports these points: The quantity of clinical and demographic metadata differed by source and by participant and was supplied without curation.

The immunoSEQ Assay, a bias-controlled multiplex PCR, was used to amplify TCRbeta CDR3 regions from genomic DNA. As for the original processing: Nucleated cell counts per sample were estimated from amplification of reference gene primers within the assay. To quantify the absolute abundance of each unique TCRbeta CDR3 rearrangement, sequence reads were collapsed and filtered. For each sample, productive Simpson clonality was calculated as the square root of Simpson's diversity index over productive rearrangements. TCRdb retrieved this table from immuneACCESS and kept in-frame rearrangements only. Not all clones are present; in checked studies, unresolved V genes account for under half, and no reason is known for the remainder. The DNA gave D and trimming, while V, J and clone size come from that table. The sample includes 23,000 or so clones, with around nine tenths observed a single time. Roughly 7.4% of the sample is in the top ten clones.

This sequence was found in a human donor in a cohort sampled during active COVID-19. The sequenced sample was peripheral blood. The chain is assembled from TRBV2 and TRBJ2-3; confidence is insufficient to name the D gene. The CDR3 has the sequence CASNYRVGWDTQYF. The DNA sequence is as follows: TGTGCCAGCAACTATCGGGTTGGCTGGGATACGCAGTATTTT.